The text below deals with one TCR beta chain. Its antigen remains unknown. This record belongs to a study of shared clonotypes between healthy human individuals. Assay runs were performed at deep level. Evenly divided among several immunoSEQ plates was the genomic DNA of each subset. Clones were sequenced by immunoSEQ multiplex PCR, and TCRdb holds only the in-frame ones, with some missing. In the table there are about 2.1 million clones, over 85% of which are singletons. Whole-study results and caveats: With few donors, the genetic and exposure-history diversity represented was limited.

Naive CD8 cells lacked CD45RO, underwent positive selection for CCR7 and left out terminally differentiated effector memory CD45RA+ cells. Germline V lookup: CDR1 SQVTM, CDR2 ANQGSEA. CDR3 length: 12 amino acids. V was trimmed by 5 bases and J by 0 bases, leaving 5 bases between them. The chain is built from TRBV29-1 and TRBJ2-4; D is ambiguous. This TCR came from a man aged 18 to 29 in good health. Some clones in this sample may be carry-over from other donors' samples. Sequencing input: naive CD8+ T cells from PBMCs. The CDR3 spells CSVYLAKNIQYF. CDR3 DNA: TGCAGCGTTTATCTAGCCAAAAACATTCAGTACTTC. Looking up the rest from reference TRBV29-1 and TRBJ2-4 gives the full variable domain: SAVISQKPSRDICQRGTSLTIQCQVDSQVTMMFWYRQQPGQSLTLIATANQGSEATYESGFVIDKFPISRPNLTFSTLTVSNMSPEDSSIYLCSVYLAKNIQYFGAGTRLSVL.